This T cell receptor (beta chain) originates from a study of blood T cell repertoires in COVID-19. In the study overall: Italy, Spain and the United States were the sources of the convalescent and acute COVID-19 samples. PBMCs, B-cell-depleted T cells, or T cells provided the cDNA or gDNA that made up the material.

Original processing notes: Amplification from reference gene primers served as the basis for estimated nucleated cell counts. Measured with immunoSEQ multiplex PCR; TCRdb has only the in-frame clones, and not every one. V, J and clone size are taken as reported in that table, and D and trimming were inferred from the DNA itself. The profile shows 40,000 or so clones, around nine tenths of them singletons. Germline CDR1 is LGHDT and CDR2 is YNNKEL (reference sequence). This CDR3 spans 14 amino acids. The ends were cut back, 3 bases at V and 4 bases at J, with 12 bases in the middle. This sequence was found in a human donor in a cohort sampled during active COVID-19. The rearrangement uses TRBV3-1 (or the pseudogene TRBV3-2) and TRBJ1-2; TRBD1 might be the D (5 bases). The sample taken for sequencing was peripheral blood. The CDR3 loop is CASSHHDRLYGYTF. The CDR3 nucleotides read TGTGCCAGCAGCCACCACGACAGACTCTATGGCTACACCTTC.